These 16 T cell receptor beta chains share one sample of origin, sequenced in a study of T cells after yellow fever vaccination. Using its own MiXCR run on the 5' RACE reads, TCRdb lists one record per CDR3 protein. The table shows around 200,000 distinct CDR3 sequences, with about 11% occurring only once. This material consisted of CD8+ T cells sorted from PBMCs, taken 15 days after the yellow fever booster vaccination. Receptor source: a man between 18 and 35 years old who received the YFV17D yellow fever vaccine.

V is TRBV4-1 and J is TRBJ1-2, with TRBD1 as a possible D gene (5 bases). The CDR3 consists of 15 residues. V lost 0 bases to trimming and J lost 8 bases, with 16 bases between them. Per the germline V gene, CDR1 is MGHRA and CDR2 is YSYEKL. CDR3 sequence (DNA): TGCGCCAGCAGCCAAGATGAGGAGGGGTATTTCGGCTACACCTTC. Translated: CASSQDEEGYFGYTF.

This clonotype was counted at least ten times. The chain combines TRBV9 with TRBJ2-5, with D possibly being TRBD2 (6 bases). Trimming pared 4 bases from V and 5 bases from J, leaving 18 bases between. The CDR3 covers 15 residues. Germline CDR1 is SGDLS and CDR2 is YYNGEE. For the CDR3, the DNA is TGTGCCAGCAGCTTCCTAGGAGGGGCGGCGGAGACCCAGTACTTC. Amino acids: CASSFLGGAAETQYF. The variable domain in full, completed from reference TRBV9 and TRBJ2-5, reads DSGVTQTPKHLITATGQRVTLRCSPRSGDLSVYWYQQSLDQGLQFLIQYYNGEERAKGNILERFSAQQFPDLHSELNLSSLELGDSALYFCASSFLGGAAETQYFGPGTRLLVL.

V and J are TRBV4-1 and TRBJ1-5, with D tentatively TRBD1 (6 bases). Germline V lookup: CDR1 MGHRA, CDR2 YSYEKL. The length of the CDR3 is 15 residues. Trimming shortened V by 2 bases and J by 2 bases, and 10 bases separated the two germline ends. The CDR3 nucleotides are TGCGCCAGCAGCCAATTGACAGGAGGCAATCAGCCCCAGCATTTT. This gives the protein CASSQLTGGNQPQHF.

The chain carries TRBV6-2 or TRBV6-3 and TRBJ2-7; D is possibly TRBD1 or TRBD2 (5 bases each). Per the germline V gene, CDR1 is MNHEY and CDR2 is SVGEGT. Trimming removed 10 bases at V and 5 bases at J, with 12 bases between. This CDR3 contains 11 residues. CDR3 in DNA: TGTGCCACCGGTTGGGGACACGAGCAGTACTTC. It translates to CATGWGHEQYF.

This clonotype was detected many times. The chain uses TRBV4-3 and TRBJ2-3; D gene uncertain. The CDR3 covers 14 residues. Germline assignment: CDR1 LGHNA and CDR2 YSLEER. Trimming pared 3 bases from V and 4 bases from J, leaving 11 bases between. The CDR3 nucleotides are TGCGCCAGCAGCCATGGGGATAGTGCAGATACGCAGTATTTT. This translates into CASSHGDSADTQYF.

In this sample, this clonotype turned up a few times. The chain uses TRBV30 and TRBJ2-7, with D maybe TRBD1 (5 bases). Trimming took off 2 bases at V and 7 bases at J, with 9 bases between the two ends. The CDR3 contains 11 residues. Germline-derived CDR1 and CDR2 are GTSNPN and SVGIG (reference sequence). The CDR3 nucleotides read TGTGCCTGGAGTACGACAGAGGAGCAGTACTTC. Translation: CAWSTTEEQYF.

This clonotype was detected only a few times. The genes are TRBV9 and TRBJ2-5; 11 nucleotides agree with TRBD2. CDR1 and CDR2 (germline): SGDLS, YYNGEE. The CDR3 is 16 residues long. The V and J ends lost 4 bases and 5 bases, in that order; junction bases with no gene match: 10. The CDR3 here is CASSLRLAGFRETQYF. The CDR3, as DNA: TGTGCCAGCAGCTTGAGACTAGCGGGGTTTCGGGAGACCCAGTACTTC.

The J gene is TRBJ2-2, the V gene TRBV4-1, with no clear D. The CDR3 is 16 amino acids. The germline CDR1 and CDR2 sequences are MGHRA and YSYEKL. V was pared by 1 base and J by 3 bases, with 12 bases between. CDR3 sequence (DNA): TGCGCCAGCAGCCAAGTAAGAGGTAGTGACACCGGGGAGCTGTTTTTT. Translation gives CASSQVRGSDTGELFF.

This clonotype appeared many times. The V call is TRBV25-1, the J call TRBJ2-2; D possibly corresponds to TRBD2 (5 bases). CDR1 MGHDK and CDR2 SYGVNS come from the germline V gene. There are 15 residues in the CDR3. Trimming cost V 3 bases and J 5 bases, with 13 bases left between them. CDR3 nucleotides: TGTGCCAGCAGTGATGGAGTAGGAGGTACCGGGGAGCTGTTTTTT. Residues: CASSDGVGGTGELFF.

This chain links TRBV7-6 with TRBJ2-1; TRBD2 matches at 13 bases. The CDR3 covers 19 residues. The J segment lost 0 bases and the V segment lost 4 bases, leaving 9 bases of the junction unmatched. Germline V gene data show CDR1 as SGHVS and CDR2 as FNYEAQ. This CDR3 is CASSSGLAGVSSSYNEQFF. CDR3 nucleotides: TGTGCCAGCAGCTCTGGACTAGCGGGGGTATCGAGCTCCTACAATGAGCAGTTCTTC.

This chain joins TRBV12-3 or TRBV12-4 and TRBJ2-7; D uncertain. Trimming took off 1 base at V and 2 bases at J, with 6 bases between the two ends. There are 13 residues in the CDR3. CDR3 in amino acids: CASSLGGPYEQYV. The DNA for the CDR3 is TGTGCCAGCAGTTTAGGGGGTCCCTACGAGCAGTACGTC.

The genes are TRBV7-2 and TRBJ2-1; D possibly corresponds to TRBD2 (6 bases). The germline V gene has CDR1 SGHTA and CDR2 FQGNSA. The CDR3 spans 15 residues. V was clipped by 7 bases and J by 9 bases, with 22 bases between them. In DNA form, the CDR3 reads TGTGCCAGCACCCCTAGTTTGGGGGGAGGCGCTGAGCAGTTCTTC. This translates into CASTPSLGGGAEQFF.

The V and J genes are TRBV7-7 and TRBJ2-1, with TRBD2 matching over 8 bases. The CDR3 covers 12 residues. The germline CDR1 and CDR2 sequences are SSHAT and FNYEAQ (reference sequence). The CDR3 is CASPSGSHEQFF. Here the CDR3 DNA reads TGTGCTAGCCCTAGCGGGTCCCATGAGCAGTTCTTC.

There are a few counts of this clonotype. The chain recombines TRBV12-3 or TRBV12-4 with TRBJ2-1; D uncertain. This CDR3 has 10 amino acids. Trimming took 7 bases from V and 7 from J, leaving 5 bases between them. CDR3 region: CASTDNEQFF. Here the CDR3 DNA reads TGTGCCAGCACCGATAATGAGCAGTTCTTC.

This clonotype was counted ten times or more. The rearrangement joins TRBV6-2 or TRBV6-3 to TRBJ2-1; TRBD2 matches 9 bases. This CDR3 has 15 residues. Per the germline V gene, CDR1 is MNHEY and CDR2 is SVGEGT. Losses at the gene ends were 3 bases for V and 4 bases for J; bases not matched to a gene: 4. CDR3 in DNA: TGTGCCAGCAGTTATAGCGGGGGCCAATACAATGAGCAGTTCTTC. This sequence encodes CASSYSGGQYNEQFF.

The chain uses TRBV10-3 and TRBJ2-6; TRBD1 matches at 11 bases. The CDR3 loop spans 17 amino acids. V trimming: 6 bases; J trimming: 0 bases; junction bases outside the gene matches: 4. Germline V lookup: CDR1 ENHRY, CDR2 SYGVKD. CDR3 DNA sequence: TGTGCCATCAGGGACAGGGGGCGTCTCTCTGGGGCCAACGTCCTGACTTTC. This sequence encodes CAIRDRGRLSGANVLTF.